These T cell receptor beta chains were read from a single sample in a study of cytomegalovirus exposure and HLA in healthy donors. Using immunoSEQ multiplex PCR, the repertoire was profiled, and TCRdb retains in-frame clones only, with some absent. The sample lists more than 85,000 clones, about four fifths seen once, with roughly 1.2% in the top ten. The sample comprised PBMCs. The receptors were sampled from a man aged 25-45 years in good health and CMV-seronegative. CDR3s include the opening cysteine and the closing phenylalanine or tryptophan. A D gene is named only where the DNA matches it firmly. Some rows have no size entry. The others give once, few or many, or a class for an expanded clone.

V	D	length	size	J	DNA	CDR3
TRBV19	TRBD1	14	.	TRBJ1-2	TGTGCCAGTAACTACCGGGACAGTATCTATGGCTACACCTTC	CASNYRDSIYGYTF
TRBV18	TRBD2	16	.	TRBJ2-3	TGTGCCAGCTCACCTGGGAGCGGGAGTACTGTAGATACGCAGTATTTT	CASSPGSGSTVDTQYF
TRBV7-9	TRBD1	18	.	TRBJ2-3	TGTGCCAGCAGCTTAGGGACAGGGGGAAACCCAAGCACAGATACGCAGTATTTT	CASSLGTGGNPSTDTQYF
TRBV7-9	.	12	.	TRBJ1-1	TGTGCCAGCAGCGTTGGAGGCACTGAAGCTTTCTTT	CASSVGGTEAFF
TRBV30	TRBD1	17	.	TRBJ2-2	TGTGCCTGGAGGCGGGACAGGGGACGTCGCGGTCCCGGGGAGCTGTTTTTT	CAWRRDRGRRGPGELFF
TRBV4-3	.	15	.	TRBJ2-7	TGCGCCAGCAGCCAAGAAGATGACTGGATCTACGAGCAGTACTTC	CASSQEDDWIYEQYF
TRBV15	.	16	.	TRBJ1-5	TGTGCCACAAACCCCGGGGGAGGGGAACGCAATCAGCCCCAGCATTTT	CATNPGGGERNQPQHF
TRBV29-1	TRBD1	12	once	TRBJ2-7	TGCAGCGCCAGGGGACAGGGCTACGAGCAGTACTTC	CSARGQGYEQYF
TRBV29-1	TRBD1	16	.	TRBJ2-7	TGCAGCGTTGGACCGGGACAGGGTATTGGTGTCCACGAGCAGTACTTC	CSVGPGQGIGVHEQYF
TRBV6-5	TRBD2	13	.	TRBJ2-1	TGTGCCAGCAGTTACGGGAGGGTGGATGAGCAGTTCTTC	CASSYGRVDEQFF
TRBV10-3	TRBD1	18	.	TRBJ2-1	TGTGCCATCAGGCGTCCGCCGGGACAGGGGGCATCCTACAATGAGCAGTTCTTC	CAIRRPPGQGASYNEQFF
TRBV5-1	.	14	.	TRBJ2-7	TGCGCCAGCAGCTTGGGGACAGAGCCCTACGAGCAGTACTTC	CASSLGTEPYEQYF
TRBV7-8	TRBD1	15	.	TRBJ2-7	TGTGCCAGCAGCCGCACGGGACAGGGACCCTACGAGCAGTACTTC	CASSRTGQGPYEQYF
TRBV15	TRBD1	15	.	TRBJ1-2	TGTGCCACCAGCAGGGCGACGGACAGGGCCTATGGCTACACCTTC	CATSRATDRAYGYTF
TRBV19	TRBD1	15	once	TRBJ1-4	TGTGCCAGTAGCAGCCGACAGGGGAGGCGCGAAAAACTGTTTTTT	CASSSRQGRREKLFF
TRBV27	.	13	once	TRBJ2-2	TGTGCCAGCAGTCGCTACAACACCGGGGAGCTGTTTTTT	CASSRYNTGELFF
TRBV27	TRBD1	14	.	TRBJ1-2	TGTGCCAGCAGTGCCACGACAGGGTTGGCTGGCTACACCTTC	CASSATTGLAGYTF
TRBV29-1	.	16	once	TRBJ2-3	TGCAGCGTACAACACCGTAGACAGCTTCGGTCAGATACGCAGTATTTT	CSVQHRRQLRSDTQYF
TRBV5-1	.	14	few	TRBJ1-1	TGCGCCAGCAGCCGTTATTTTGAGGACACTGAAGCTTTCTTT	CASSRYFEDTEAFF
TRBV11-2	TRBD1	14	.	TRBJ1-3	TGTGCCAGCAGCCAAGGGACAGCTGGAAACACCATATATTTT	CASSQGTAGNTIYF
TRBV10-3	.	12	.	TRBJ2-2	TGTGCCATCGCCTCTACCACCGGGGAGCTGTTTTTT	CAIASTTGELFF
TRBV18	TRBD2	16	.	TRBJ2-3	TGTGCCAGCTCACCACCCCTAGCGGGGAGCACAGATACGCAGTATTTT	CASSPPLAGSTDTQYF
TRBV6-5	TRBD1	16	.	TRBJ2-7	TGTGCCAGCAGTTTCGACCGGGACAGGAAAACCTACGAGCAGTACTTC	CASSFDRDRKTYEQYF
TRBV19	.	13	few	TRBJ2-5	TGTGCCAGTAGGAAGGGGTTCGGGGAGACCCAGTACTTC	CASRKGFGETQYF
TRBV10-1	.	17	.	TRBJ2-3	TGCGCCAGCAGTGAGGTGGGGGGACCTTCAGGAATGGATACGCAGTATTTT	CASSEVGGPSGMDTQYF
TRBV7-2	.	14	few	TRBJ2-1	TGTGCCAGCAGCTTAGGCCCTAGATCCAATGAGCAGTTCTTC	CASSLGPRSNEQFF
TRBV20-1	.	8	.	TRBJ1-5	TGCAGTGCCGGGCCCCAGCATTTT	CSAGPQHF